The TCR beta chain described here comes from a study of T cell responses to AZD1222 COVID-19 vaccine. TCRdb's table, derived via immunoSEQ multiplex PCR, lists solely in-frame clones and lacks some. The sample includes 90,000 to 140,000 clones, approximately 88% of them seen just once. The V and J ends lost 5 bases and 1 base, in that order; junction bases with no gene match: 13. In germline, CDR1 is MDHEN, CDR2 SYDVKM. CDR3 size: 19 residues. Sequencing was performed on peripheral blood, taken on day 0 of AZD1222 vaccination. This TCR was sampled from an adult in good health. The chain is built from TRBV28 and TRBJ1-6; 8 positions match TRBD1. CDR3 nucleotides: TGTGCCAGCAGTCCAGGCGGCGGGACAGGTGAATCCTATAATTCACCCCTCCACTTT. Encoded protein: CASSPGGGTGESYNSPLHF.